The 30 T cell receptor beta chains in this list originate from one sample, sequenced in a study of regulatory T cells in long-lasting Graves disease. Through Arm-PCR of CDR3 regions and iRepertoire HTBI primers, TCR beta libraries were built. TCRdb re-analysed the multiplex PCR reads in MiXCR, keeping a single row per CDR3 protein. The sample lists approximately 440,000 distinct CDR3 sequences, 15% to 20% occurring once. Time point here: newly diagnosed GD, antithyroid drugs for less than 3 months. The TCR library was made from RNA that had been extracted from PBMCs in TRIzol. This same sample was also taken into another study, of T cells in Graves' hyperthyroidism and ophthalmopathy.

The material was peripheral blood mononuclear cells (PBMCs), obtained at new diagnosis, from a patient treated with antithyroid drugs. The receptor source for this set is a man aged 35-49 years with Graves disease.

V gene TRBV27 combines with J gene TRBJ2-3; D is unresolved. In germline, CDR1 is MNHEY, CDR2 SMNVEV (reference sequence). The V and J ends lost 2 bases and 0 bases respectively, with 9 bases between them. The CDR3 length is 15 residues. CDR3 residues: CASSLGLFSTDTQYF. CDR3 sequence (DNA): TGTGCCAGCAGTTTAGGGCTGTTTAGCACAGATACGCAGTATTTT.

This clonotype was seen a handful of times. The chain has TRBV5-4 and TRBJ2-3; the match to TRBD2 covers 8 bases. Germline CDR1 SGHNT, CDR2 YYREEE (reference sequence). The CDR3 is made up of 18 amino acids. The V segment lost 4 bases and the J segment 0 bases; nucleotides outside the gene matches: 13. DNA of the CDR3: TGTGCCAGCAGCCCAGGCGGGCTAGCGGGCCTTAGCACAGATACGCAGTATTTT. It specifies CASSPGGLAGLSTDTQYF.

In its sample, this clonotype was seen a few times. The chain employs TRBV20-1 and TRBJ1-1, with unresolved D. CDR1 is DFQATT, CDR2 SNEGSKA, per germline (reference sequence). The CDR3 totals 14 residues. V was trimmed by 6 bases and J by 0 bases, leaving 14 bases between them. The CDR3, as DNA: TGCAGTGCCTTCAAGAGAGTCATGAACACTGAAGCTTTCTTT. Protein sequence: CSAFKRVMNTEAFF.

V and J are TRBV19 and TRBJ1-1, with D tentatively TRBD1 (5 bases). From germline, CDR1 is LNHDA and CDR2 SQIVND (reference sequence). The CDR3 consists of 15 residues. Trimming pared 6 bases from V and 4 bases from J, leaving 18 bases between. The CDR3 DNA reads as TGTGCCAGTAGCTCCCACGGGACGGGGAGCACTGAAGCTTTCTTT. Translation gives CASSSHGTGSTEAFF. Together with reference TRBV19 and TRBJ1-1, the CDR3 gives the full variable domain: DGGITQSPKYLFRKEGQNVTLSCEQNLNHDAMYWYRQDPGQGLRLIYYSQIVNDFQKGDIAEGYSVSREKKESFPLTVTSAQKNPTAFYLCASSSHGTGSTEAFFGQGTRLTVV.

A few counts support this clonotype. The gene calls are TRBV6-1 and TRBJ1-3, with D possibly being TRBD1 (5 bases). The V gene's germline CDR1 is MNHNS and CDR2 SASEGT. V gave up 11 bases and J gave up 4 bases, with 15 bases separating them. The CDR3 consists of 13 residues. CDR3 amino acids: CASTGSRGNTIYF. The CDR3 bases are TGTGCCTCAACAGGCTCTCGAGGAAACACCATATATTTT.

This clonotype has ten or more counts. The V and J genes are TRBV12-3 or TRBV12-4 and TRBJ2-1, with 9 bases fitting TRBD1. This CDR3 has 11 residues. With V trimmed by 3 bases and J by 12 bases, 0 bases remained unmatched. The CDR3 sequence is CASSLDRGQFF. CDR3 nucleotides: TGTGCCAGCAGTTTGGACAGGGGGCAGTTCTTC.

As for this clonotype: This sequence may be a read error, since a much larger clone differs from it by one base. The V and J genes are TRBV10-3 and TRBJ2-7; D is possibly TRBD2 (5 bases). The CDR3 covers 16 residues. Trimming removed 10 bases from V and 1 base from J, with 23 bases in between. Germline V gives CDR1 ENHRY, CDR2 SYGVKD. The CDR3 region has the DNA TGTGCCACTCGACCCTCCGGGAATGAGGTGTCCTACGAGCAGTACTTC. Protein sequence: CATRPSGNEVSYEQYF.

The table lists this clonotype with a few counts. This chain joins TRBV7-9 and TRBJ2-1; the D gene is possibly TRBD2 (5 bases). This CDR3 is built from 10 residues. V dropped 5 bases and J dropped 15 bases, with 11 bases sitting between them. Germline loops: CDR1 SEHNR, CDR2 FQNEAQ (reference sequence). CDR3 in amino acids: CASSREGAFF. The CDR3 region has the DNA TGTGCCAGCAGCCGAGAGGGTGCGTTCTTC.

The rearrangement joins TRBV29-1 to TRBJ2-7; possible D gene TRBD1, 6 bases. Germline CDR1 SQVTM, CDR2 ANQGSEA. With 2 bases removed from V and 2 bases from J, the gap between germline ends came to 10 bases. This CDR3 has 13 residues. The DNA for the CDR3 is TGCAGCGTTGAAAAGGACAGACCCTACGAGCAGTACTTC. Its protein product is CSVEKDRPYEQYF.

This clonotype was recorded at least ten times. The chain recombines TRBV7-9 with TRBJ2-1; 7 bases line up with TRBD2. V lost 4 bases, J lost 4 bases, and 7 bases stayed unmatched. The length of the CDR3 is 15 residues. Germline values: CDR1 SEHNR, CDR2 FQNEAQ (reference sequence). CDR3 in DNA: TGTGCCAGCAGCTCAAGACTAGCTGATTACAATGAGCAGTTCTTC. It encodes CASSSRLADYNEQFF.

This clonotype showed up many times. The J gene is TRBJ2-3, the V gene TRBV2, with 10 bases identical to TRBD1. The germline V gene has CDR1 SNHLY and CDR2 FYNNEI. Trimming cost V 6 bases and J 4 bases; bases outside gene matches: 7. The CDR3 has 15 residues. The CDR3 sequence is CASSLGQGGADTQYF. The CDR3 region has the DNA TGTGCCAGCAGCCTTGGACAGGGGGGGGCAGATACGCAGTATTTT.

The sample holds many counts of this clonotype. The rearrangement links TRBV20-1 to TRBJ2-7; maybe TRBD2 (6 bases). Trimming stripped 4 bases from V and 2 bases from J, with 18 bases between. CDR3 size: 15 residues. CDR1 is DFQATT and CDR2 is SNEGSKA in the germline V gene (reference sequence). The CDR3 DNA sequence: TGCAGTGCTATAAACCCGGGACTGGGAACCTACGAGCAGTACTTC. It is translated as CSAINPGLGTYEQYF.

J is TRBJ2-2 and V is TRBV24-1; D is ambiguous. Per the germline V gene, CDR1 is KGHDR and CDR2 is SFDVKD. The CDR3 is 14 amino acids. V was pared by 4 bases and J by 5 bases, with 10 bases between. CDR3 in DNA: TGTGCCACCAGTGACCATCAGTTGACCGGGGAGCTGTTTTTT. Translated, it gives CATSDHQLTGELFF.

The sample holds many counts of this clonotype. The chain links TRBV5-5 to TRBJ2-7, with TRBD1 matching 8 bases. CDR1 SGHKS and CDR2 YYEKEE come from the germline V gene (reference sequence). The CDR3 sequence is 14 residues long. Trimming cost V 3 bases and J 6 bases; bases outside gene matches: 8. This chain's CDR3 is CASSSDRASFEQYF. CDR3 sequence (DNA): TGTGCCAGCAGCTCGGACAGGGCCTCGTTCGAGCAGTACTTC.

This clonotype appeared many times. The chain combines TRBV29-1 with TRBJ2-5; possible D gene TRBD1, 6 bases. This CDR3 contains 12 residues. V lost 4 bases and J lost 2, with 8 bases in between. The germline V gene encodes CDR1 SQVTM and CDR2 ANQGSEA. In nucleotides, the CDR3 is TGCAGCGTTGGGACAGTTCAAGAGACCCAGTACTTC. Its protein is CSVGTVQETQYF.

The chain links TRBV7-8 to TRBJ2-3; a possible D gene is TRBD2 (5 bases). With 1 base removed from V and 5 bases from J, the gap between germline ends came to 16 bases. CDR1 SGHVS and CDR2 FQNEAQ come from the germline V gene. The CDR3 has 16 amino acids. CDR3 protein: CASSLGRTPFRDTQYF. The CDR3 bases are TGTGCCAGCAGCTTAGGGAGGACCCCATTCCGAGATACGCAGTATTTT.

This clonotype was seen repeatedly, ten times or more. This chain uses TRBV10-3 with TRBJ2-7, with 8 bases that match TRBD1. CDR1 and CDR2 (germline): ENHRY, SYGVKD. The CDR3 contains 13 residues. Losses at the gene ends were 6 bases for V and 6 bases for J; bases not matched to a gene: 7. The CDR3 here is CAIRKDRVSEQYF. Written as DNA, the CDR3 is TGTGCCATCAGGAAGGACAGGGTGAGCGAGCAGTACTTC.

The chain joins TRBV29-1 to TRBJ2-3, with 7 bases that match TRBD2. The V gene's germline CDR1 is SQVTM and CDR2 ANQGSEA. The CDR3 length is 12 residues. Trimming cost V 6 bases and J 6 bases; bases outside gene matches: 6. CDR3 protein: CSVAAGGDTQYF. The CDR3 region has the DNA TGCAGCGTGGCCGCCGGGGGGGATACGCAGTATTTT.

Ten or more counts support this clonotype. The V call is TRBV3-1, the J call TRBJ2-1; a weak D match, TRBD2 (6 bases). The CDR3 is made up of 13 amino acids. V was cut by 4 bases and J by 5 bases, with 9 bases left in between. CDR1 and CDR2 from the germline V gene are LGHDT and YNNKEL (reference sequence). CDR3 bases: TGTGCCAGCAGCCTACTAGCAAACAATGAGCAGTTCTTC. It is translated as CASSLLANNEQFF.

This clonotype was counted a few times. The CDR3 does not close with the conserved phenylalanine or tryptophan, likely indicating a read error. The rearrangement uses TRBV24-1 and TRBJ2-1; possible D gene TRBD2, 5 bases. The last part of the DNA fits TRBJ2-5 better; the J call may be wrong. Germline V lookup: CDR1 KGHDR, CDR2 SFDVKD. The CDR3 spans 16 residues. Written as DNA, the CDR3 is TGTGCCACCAGTGAGGGCCTAATGGCGGGTAGCGAGACCCAGTACTCC. Protein sequence: CATSEGLMAGSETQYS.

The chain is built from TRBV25-1 and TRBJ2-5; 9 bases match TRBD2. V dropped 2 bases and J dropped 5; count of bases not matched to a gene: 9. The germline CDR1 and CDR2 sequences are MGHDK and SYGVNS. This CDR3 comprises 16 residues. This CDR3 reads CASSELGSGRGETQYF. CDR3 DNA sequence: TGTGCCAGCAGTGAACTAGGTAGCGGGAGAGGGGAGACCCAGTACTTC.

About this clonotype: One base away lies a much larger clone, so this may be a sequencing read error. The V gene is TRBV7-3, the J gene TRBJ2-1; the D is unclear. This CDR3 region has 16 residues. Germline assignment: CDR1 SGHTA and CDR2 FQGTGA. As DNA, the CDR3 is TGTGCCGGCAGCTTACGCGAAACAAATATCTACAATGAGCAGTTCTTC. Encoded protein: CAGSLRETNIYNEQFF.

As to this clonotype: With a much larger clone just one base away, this may be a read error. This sequence joins TRBV3-1 and TRBJ2-1, with unresolved D. The J call may not be correct, given that the DNA end is closer to TRBJ2-5. This CDR3 is 13 amino acids long. Germline V lookup: CDR1 LGHDT, CDR2 YNNKEL (reference sequence). The CDR3 DNA sequence: TGTGCCAGCAGCCAAAACATGGAAGAGACCCAGTACTTC. This encodes CASSQNMEETQYF.

V and J are TRBV20-1 and TRBJ1-6; no firm D call. This CDR3 spans 15 amino acids. Trimming left V 6 bases short and J 14 bases short, with 26 bases between. Germline V lookup: CDR1 DFQATT, CDR2 SNEGSKA (reference sequence). The CDR3 here is CSAPARALELLTLHF. The CDR3 DNA sequence: TGCAGTGCGCCCGCTAGAGCTCTAGAATTGTTGACCCTCCACTTT.

The rearrangement uses TRBV24-1 and TRBJ2-3; maybe TRBD1 (6 bases). Germline V gene lookup returns CDR1 KGHDR and CDR2 SFDVKD. The CDR3 spans 13 residues. Trimming cost V 0 bases and J 10 bases, with 10 bases left between them. The CDR3 DNA is TGTGCCACCAGTGATTTGGGGGGACATGCGCAGTATTTT. Encoded protein: CATSDLGGHAQYF.

This clonotype came up many times. The rearrangement links TRBV28 to TRBJ1-5, with D possibly matching TRBD1 (5 bases). The CDR3 loop spans 15 amino acids. Trimming left V 2 bases short and J 5 bases short, with 13 bases between. CDR1 and CDR2 (germline): MDHEN, SYDVKM. In nucleotides, the CDR3 is TGTGCCAGCAGTTTAATAGCGGGGGGGGATCAGCCCCAGCATTTT. This translates into CASSLIAGGDQPQHF. The variable domain in full, with the rest retrieved from reference TRBV28 and TRBJ1-5, is DVKVTQSSRYLVKRTGEKVFLECVQDMDHENMFWYRQDPGLGLRLIYFSYDVKMKEKGDIPEGYSVSREKKERFSLILESASTNQTSMYLCASSLIAGGDQPQHFGDGTRLSIL.

This clonotype was recorded at least ten times. This rearrangement joins TRBV2 to TRBJ2-1; possibly TRBD2 for D (7 bases). This CDR3 is 14 amino acids long. V was cut by 3 bases and J by 7 bases, with 13 bases left in between. CDR1 and CDR2 from the germline V gene are SNHLY and FYNNEI. In DNA, the CDR3 is TGTGCCAGCAGTGAGGGGGGGGCTTGGAATGAGCAGTTCTTC. Encoded protein: CASSEGGAWNEQFF. The complete variable domain, with remaining parts taken from reference TRBV2 and TRBJ2-1, reads EPEVTQTPSHQVTQMGQEVILRCVPISNHLYFYWYRQILGQKVEFLVSFYNNEISEKSEIFDDQFSVERPDGSNFTLKIRSTKLEDSAMYFCASSEGGAWNEQFFGPGTRLTVL.

This clonotype was counted many times. The chain recombines TRBV11-2 with TRBJ2-2, with D hard to call. The germline V and J ends were trimmed by 0 bases and 7 bases, with 6 bases remaining between them. Germline V gene lookup returns CDR1 SGHAT and CDR2 FQNNGV. The CDR3 totals 13 residues. CDR3 in amino acids: CASSLEVGGELFF. The CDR3 DNA is TGTGCCAGCAGCTTAGAGGTCGGCGGGGAGCTGTTTTTT.

In this sample, this clonotype turned up many times. The rearrangement joins TRBV5-1 to TRBJ2-1, with 9 bases fitting TRBD2. V trimming: 4 bases; J trimming: 10 bases; junction bases outside the gene matches: 9. Looked up from germline, CDR1 is SGHRS and CDR2 is YFSETQ. The CDR3 contains 14 residues. The CDR3, as DNA: TGCGCCAGCAGCCGTAGCGGGAGTTCGGGGGAGCAGTTCTTC. Translation gives CASSRSGSSGEQFF.

This clonotype has a count of ten or more. The V gene is TRBV28, the J gene TRBJ2-1, with 10 nucleotides matching TRBD2. From germline, CDR1 is MDHEN and CDR2 SYDVKM. The V segment lost 6 bases and the J segment 2 bases; nucleotides outside the gene matches: 7. The CDR3 runs to 16 residues. The CDR3 region has the DNA TGTGCCAGCAGCTCTCCTCTAGCGGGAGCCTACAATGAGCAGTTCTTC. As protein: CASSSPLAGAYNEQFF.